This TCR beta chain derives from a study of blood T cell repertoires in COVID-19. TCRdb's table, derived via immunoSEQ multiplex PCR, lists solely in-frame clones and lacks some. The profile shows about 270,000 clones, roughly 93% of them singletons. The CDR3 extends over 15 amino acids. Germline loops: CDR1 MNHEY, CDR2 SVGAGI. Deletions cut 6 bases from V and 1 base from J, with 13 bases between. The chain is built from TRBV6-5 and TRBJ1-5; D may be TRBD1 (6 bases). The TCR comes from a middle-aged woman with acute COVID-19. The sequenced sample consisted of PBMCs or T cells enriched from blood (not recorded which). The CDR3 reads CASRMDDRSNQPQHF. The CDR3 DNA reads TGTGCCAGCAGAATGGACGACAGGAGCAATCAGCCCCAGCATTTT.